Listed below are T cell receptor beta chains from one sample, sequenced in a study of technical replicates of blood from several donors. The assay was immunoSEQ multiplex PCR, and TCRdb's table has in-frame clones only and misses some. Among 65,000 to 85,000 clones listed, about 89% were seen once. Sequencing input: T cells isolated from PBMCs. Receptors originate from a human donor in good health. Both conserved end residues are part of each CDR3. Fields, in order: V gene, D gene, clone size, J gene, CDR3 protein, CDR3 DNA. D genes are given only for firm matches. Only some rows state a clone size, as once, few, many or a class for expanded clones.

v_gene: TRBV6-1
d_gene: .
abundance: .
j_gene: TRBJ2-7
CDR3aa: CAISNEGWVYEQYF
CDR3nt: TGTGCCATCTCTAATGAGGGTTGGGTCTACGAGCAGTACTTC

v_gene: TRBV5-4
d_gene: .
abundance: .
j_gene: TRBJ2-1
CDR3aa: CASSPATGRGGNEQFF
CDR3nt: TGTGCCAGCAGCCCGGCGACAGGAAGGGGGGGAAATGAGCAGTTCTTC

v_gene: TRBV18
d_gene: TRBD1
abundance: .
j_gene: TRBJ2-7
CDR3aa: CASSPPGTGFSEQYF
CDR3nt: TGTGCCAGCTCACCCCCCGGGACAGGGTTCTCCGAGCAGTACTTC

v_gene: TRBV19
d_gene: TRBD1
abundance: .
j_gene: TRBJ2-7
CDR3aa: CASSIIWTGTYEQYF
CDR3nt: TGTGCCAGTAGTATTATCTGGACAGGCACCTACGAGCAGTACTTC

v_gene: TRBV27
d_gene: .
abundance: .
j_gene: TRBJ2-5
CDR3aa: CASSFWPPETQYF
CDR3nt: TGTGCCAGCAGTTTTTGGCCCCCGGAGACCCAGTACTTC

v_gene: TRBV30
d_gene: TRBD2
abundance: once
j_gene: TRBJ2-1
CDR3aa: CAWSVPKLAGGPRSEQFF
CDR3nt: TGTGCCTGGAGTGTCCCTAAACTAGCGGGGGGGCCTCGAAGTGAGCAGTTCTTC

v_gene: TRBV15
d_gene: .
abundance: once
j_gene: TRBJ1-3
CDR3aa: CATSRGAGSYGNTIYF
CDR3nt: TGTGCCACCAGCAGAGGGGCAGGGTCTTATGGAAACACCATATATTTT

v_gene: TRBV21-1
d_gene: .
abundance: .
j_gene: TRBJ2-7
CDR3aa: CASSRDRVNEQYF
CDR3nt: TGTGCCAGCAGTCGGGACAGGGTCAACGAGCAGTACTTC

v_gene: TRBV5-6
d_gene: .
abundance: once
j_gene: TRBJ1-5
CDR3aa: CASSYGQGFWNQPQHF
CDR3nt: TGTGCCAGCAGCTACGGTCAGGGGTTTTGGAATCAGCCCCAGCATTTT

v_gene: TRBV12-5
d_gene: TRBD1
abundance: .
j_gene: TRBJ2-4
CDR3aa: CASGNRPGGQGFIQYF
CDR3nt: TGTGCTAGTGGTAACCGACCGGGGGGACAGGGATTCATTCAGTACTTC

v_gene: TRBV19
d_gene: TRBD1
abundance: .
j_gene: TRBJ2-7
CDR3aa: CASSRGSGTGSYEQYF
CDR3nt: TGTGCCAGTAGTAGGGGGTCCGGGACAGGCTCCTACGAGCAGTACTTC

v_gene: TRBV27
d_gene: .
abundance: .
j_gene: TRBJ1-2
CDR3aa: CASSRGVDGYTF
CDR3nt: TGTGCCAGCAGCCGGGGGGTAGATGGCTACACCTTC

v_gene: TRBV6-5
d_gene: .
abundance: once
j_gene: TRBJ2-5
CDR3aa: CATWNPGGETQYF
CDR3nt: TGTGCCACCTGGAACCCAGGGGGGGAGACCCAGTACTTC

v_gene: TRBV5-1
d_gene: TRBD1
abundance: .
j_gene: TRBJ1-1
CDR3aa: CASSVLPGTGNTEAFF
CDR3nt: TGCGCCAGCAGCGTCCTCCCCGGGACAGGGAACACTGAAGCTTTCTTT

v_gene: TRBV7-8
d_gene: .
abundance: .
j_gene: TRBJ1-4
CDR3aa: CASSYRGTDEKLFF
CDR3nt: TGTGCCAGCAGCTACCGGGGTACCGATGAAAAACTGTTTTTT

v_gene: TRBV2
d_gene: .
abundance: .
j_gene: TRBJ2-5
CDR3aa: CASSSLVGQETQYF
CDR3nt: TGTGCCAGCAGTTCACTAGTGGGTCAAGAGACCCAGTACTTC

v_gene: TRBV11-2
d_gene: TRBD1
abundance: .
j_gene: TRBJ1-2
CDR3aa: CASSVPGQGMVYGYTF
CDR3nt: TGTGCCAGCAGCGTCCCGGGACAGGGGATGGTCTATGGCTACACCTTC

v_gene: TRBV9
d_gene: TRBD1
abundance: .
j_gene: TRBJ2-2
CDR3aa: CASSPRTGGLFF
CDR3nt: TGTGCCAGCAGCCCCCGGACAGGAGGGCTGTTTTTT

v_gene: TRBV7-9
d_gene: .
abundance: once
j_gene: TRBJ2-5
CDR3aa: CASSLGTTAQYF
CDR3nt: TGTGCCAGCAGCCTTGGGACAACGGCCCAGTACTTC

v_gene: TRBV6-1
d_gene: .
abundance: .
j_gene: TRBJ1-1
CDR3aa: CASSGEGMWVNTEAFF
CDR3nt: TGTGCCAGCAGTGGGGAGGGTATGTGGGTGAACACTGAAGCTTTCTTT

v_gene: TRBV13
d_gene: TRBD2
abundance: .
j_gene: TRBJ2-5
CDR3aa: CASSPSGFLGGRIETQYF
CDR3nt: TGTGCCAGCAGCCCATCTGGCTTCCTAGGCGGGAGAATAGAGACCCAGTACTTC

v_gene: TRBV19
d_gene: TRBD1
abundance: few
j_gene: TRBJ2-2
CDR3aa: CASSRRDRDTGELFF
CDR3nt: TGTGCCAGTAGTAGACGGGACAGAGACACCGGGGAGCTGTTTTTT

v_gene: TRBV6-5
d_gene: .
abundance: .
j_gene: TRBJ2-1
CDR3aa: CASSQGLPTYNEQFF
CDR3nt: TGTGCCAGCAGTCAGGGTCTCCCCACATACAATGAGCAGTTCTTC

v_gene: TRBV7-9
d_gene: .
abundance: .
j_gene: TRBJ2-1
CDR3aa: CASSFADREQFF
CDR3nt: TGTGCCAGCAGCTTTGCCGACAGGGAGCAGTTCTTC

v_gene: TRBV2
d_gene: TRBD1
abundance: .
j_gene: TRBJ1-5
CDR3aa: CASRPDRANNQPQHF
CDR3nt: TGTGCCAGCAGGCCCGACAGGGCCAACAATCAGCCCCAGCATTTT

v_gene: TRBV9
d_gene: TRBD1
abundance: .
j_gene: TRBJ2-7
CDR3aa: CASRGVDRGSYEQYF
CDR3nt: TGTGCCAGCAGAGGAGTGGACAGGGGTTCCTACGAGCAGTACTTC

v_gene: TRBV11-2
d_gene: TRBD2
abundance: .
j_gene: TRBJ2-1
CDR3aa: CASSLGTSGRASYNEQFF
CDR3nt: TGTGCCAGCAGCTTAGGGACTAGCGGGAGGGCCTCCTACAATGAGCAGTTCTTC

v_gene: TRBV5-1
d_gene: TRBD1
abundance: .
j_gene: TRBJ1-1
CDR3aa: CASSFGTGENTEAFF
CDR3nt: TGCGCCAGCAGCTTCGGGACAGGGGAGAACACTGAAGCTTTCTTT

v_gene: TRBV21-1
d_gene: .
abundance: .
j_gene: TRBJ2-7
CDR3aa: CANPSMGHPCEQYF
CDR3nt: TGTGCCAACCCCTCAATGGGACACCCCTGCGAGCAGTACTTC

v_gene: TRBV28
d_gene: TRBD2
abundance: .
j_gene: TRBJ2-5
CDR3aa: CASSLSGGLRTQYF
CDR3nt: TGTGCCAGCAGTTTATCGGGGGGGCTAAGGACCCAGTACTTC

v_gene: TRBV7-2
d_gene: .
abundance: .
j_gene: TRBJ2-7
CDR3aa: CASSSSSGANYEQYF
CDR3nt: TGTGCCAGCAGCTCAAGTTCTGGGGCGAACTACGAGCAGTACTTC

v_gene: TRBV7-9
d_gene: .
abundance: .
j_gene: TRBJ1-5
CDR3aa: CASSLGSTAYSNQPQHF
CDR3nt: TGTGCCAGCAGCTTGGGCTCGACAGCTTATAGCAATCAGCCCCAGCATTTT

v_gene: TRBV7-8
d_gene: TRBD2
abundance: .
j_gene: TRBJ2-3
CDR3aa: CASSLRSAPSGSTDTQYF
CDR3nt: TGTGCCAGCAGCTTAAGGAGTGCCCCTAGCGGGAGTACAGATACGCAGTATTTT

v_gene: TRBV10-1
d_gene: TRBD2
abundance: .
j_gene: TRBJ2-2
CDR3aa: CASSEIPSGIHTGELFF
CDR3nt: TGCGCCAGCAGTGAGATCCCTAGCGGGATTCACACCGGGGAGCTGTTTTTT

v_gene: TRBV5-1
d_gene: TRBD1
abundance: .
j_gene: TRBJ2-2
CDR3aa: CASSYHRGDTGELFF
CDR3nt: TGCGCCAGCAGCTACCACAGGGGCGACACCGGGGAGCTGTTTTTT

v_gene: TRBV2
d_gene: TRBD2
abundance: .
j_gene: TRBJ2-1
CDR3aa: CASGLAGVNSYNEQFF
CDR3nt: TGTGCCAGCGGACTAGCGGGAGTTAACTCCTACAATGAGCAGTTCTTC

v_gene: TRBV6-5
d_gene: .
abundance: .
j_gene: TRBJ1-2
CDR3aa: CASRRLGGYTF
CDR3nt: TGTGCCAGCAGGCGCCTAGGAGGCTACACCTTC

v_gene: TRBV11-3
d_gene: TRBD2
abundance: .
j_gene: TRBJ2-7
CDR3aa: CASSLGGLGYEQYF
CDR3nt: TGTGCCAGCAGCTTAGGCGGACTAGGTTACGAGCAGTACTTC

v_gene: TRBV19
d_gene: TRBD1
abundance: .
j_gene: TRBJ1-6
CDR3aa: CASTPDRGWSPLHF
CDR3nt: TGTGCCAGTACCCCGGACAGGGGCTGGTCACCCCTCCACTTT

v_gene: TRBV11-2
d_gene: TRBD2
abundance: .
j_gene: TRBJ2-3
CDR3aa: CASSFGLAGAPDTQYF
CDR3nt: TGTGCCAGCAGTTTCGGACTAGCGGGTGCCCCGGATACGCAGTATTTT

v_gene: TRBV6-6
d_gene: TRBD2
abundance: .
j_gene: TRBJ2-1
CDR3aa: CASTPGLAAYNEQFF
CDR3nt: TGTGCCAGCACCCCGGGACTAGCGGCCTACAATGAGCAGTTCTTC

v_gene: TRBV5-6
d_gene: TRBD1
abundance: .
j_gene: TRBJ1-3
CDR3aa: CASSQTGTGIVLGNTIYF
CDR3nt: TGTGCCAGCAGCCAGACAGGGACAGGGATTGTCTTGGGAAACACCATATATTTT

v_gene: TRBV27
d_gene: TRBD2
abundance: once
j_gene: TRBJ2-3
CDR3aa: CASSWRGTSDTQYF
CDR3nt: TGTGCCAGCAGTTGGCGGGGGACCTCAGATACGCAGTATTTT

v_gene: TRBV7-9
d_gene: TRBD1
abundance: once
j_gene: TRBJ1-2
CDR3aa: CASSQGANYGYTF
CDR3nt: TGTGCCAGCAGCCAGGGGGCGAACTATGGCTACACCTTC

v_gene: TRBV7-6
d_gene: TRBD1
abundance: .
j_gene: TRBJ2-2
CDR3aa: CASSSYRGENTGELFF
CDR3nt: TGTGCCAGCAGCTCCTACAGGGGGGAAAACACCGGGGAGCTGTTTTTT

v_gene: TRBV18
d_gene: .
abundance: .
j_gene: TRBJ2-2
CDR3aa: CASSAREGGPGELFF
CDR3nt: TGTGCCAGCTCGGCAAGAGAGGGAGGCCCCGGGGAGCTGTTTTTT

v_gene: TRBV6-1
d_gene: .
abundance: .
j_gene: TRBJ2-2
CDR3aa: CASRDIDGELFF
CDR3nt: TGTGCCAGCAGGGACATAGACGGGGAGCTGTTTTTT

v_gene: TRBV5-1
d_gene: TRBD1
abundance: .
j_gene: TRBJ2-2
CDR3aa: CASRIRQGASGELFF
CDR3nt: TGCGCCAGCAGAATTCGACAGGGGGCATCCGGGGAGCTGTTTTTT